This TCR beta chain was captured in a study of T cells after yellow fever vaccination. In TCRdb, the 5' RACE reads were re-called with MiXCR into one record per CDR3 protein. The sample lists some 97,000 distinct CDR3 sequences; 4.5% to 6% were seen once. J was trimmed by 4 bases and V by 3 bases; bases with no gene match: 5. Germline CDR1 SGHTA, CDR2 FQGNSA. This CDR3 has 15 amino acids. Comments on this clonotype: Its antigen is as yet unknown.

Study-wide points: CD4 and CD8 compartments shared a small share of clonotypes, likely from convergent recombination.

This chain joins TRBV7-2 and TRBJ2-5, with 10 bases that match TRBD1. The TCR comes from a man aged 18 to 29 who received the YFV17D yellow fever vaccine. Sequencing used CD8+ T cells sorted from PBMCs, obtained 10 days after the yellow fever booster vaccination. CDR3 sequence: CASSLTGGAGETQYF. CDR3 coding DNA: TGTGCCAGCAGCTTGACAGGGGGCGCAGGAGAGACCCAGTACTTC.